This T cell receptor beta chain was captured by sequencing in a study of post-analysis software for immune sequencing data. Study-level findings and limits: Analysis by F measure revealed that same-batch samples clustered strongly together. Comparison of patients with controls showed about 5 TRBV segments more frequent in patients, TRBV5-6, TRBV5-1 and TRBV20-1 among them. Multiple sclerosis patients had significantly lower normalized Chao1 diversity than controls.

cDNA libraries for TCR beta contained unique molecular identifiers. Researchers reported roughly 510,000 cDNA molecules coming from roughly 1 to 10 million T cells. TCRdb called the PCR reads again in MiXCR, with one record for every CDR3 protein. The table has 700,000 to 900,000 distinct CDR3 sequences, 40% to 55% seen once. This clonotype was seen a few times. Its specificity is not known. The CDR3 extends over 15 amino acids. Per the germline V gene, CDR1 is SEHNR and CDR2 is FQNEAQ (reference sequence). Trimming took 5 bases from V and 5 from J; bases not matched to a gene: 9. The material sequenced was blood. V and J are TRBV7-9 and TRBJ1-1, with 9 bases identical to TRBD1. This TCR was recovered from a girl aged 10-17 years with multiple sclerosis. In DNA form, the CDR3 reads TGTGCCAGCAGCCCCCACCTCGGACAGGGGACTGAAGCTTTCTTT. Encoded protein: CASSPHLGQGTEAFF. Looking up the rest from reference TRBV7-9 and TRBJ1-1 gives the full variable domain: DTGVSQNPRHKITKRGQNVTFRCDPISEHNRLYWYRQTLGQGPEFLTYFQNEAQLEKSRLLSDRFSAERPKGSFSTLEIQRTEQGDSAMYLCASSPHLGQGTEAFFGQGTRLTVV.